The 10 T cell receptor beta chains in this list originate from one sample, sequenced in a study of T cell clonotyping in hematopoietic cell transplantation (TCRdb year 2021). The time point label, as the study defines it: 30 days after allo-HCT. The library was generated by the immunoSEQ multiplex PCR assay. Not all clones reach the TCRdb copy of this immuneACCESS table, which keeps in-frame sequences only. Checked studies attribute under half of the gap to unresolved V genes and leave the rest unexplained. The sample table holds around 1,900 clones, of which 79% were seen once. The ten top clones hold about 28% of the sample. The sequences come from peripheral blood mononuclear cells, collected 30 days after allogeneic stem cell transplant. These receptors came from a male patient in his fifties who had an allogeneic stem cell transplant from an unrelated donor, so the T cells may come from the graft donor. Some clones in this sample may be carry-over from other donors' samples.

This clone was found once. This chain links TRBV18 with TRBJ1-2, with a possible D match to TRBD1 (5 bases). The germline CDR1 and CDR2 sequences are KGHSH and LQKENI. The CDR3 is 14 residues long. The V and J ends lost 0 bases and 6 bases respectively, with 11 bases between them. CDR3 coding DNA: TGTGCCAGCTCACCACCGGGGGATCGACATGGCTACACCTTC. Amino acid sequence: CASSPPGDRHGYTF.

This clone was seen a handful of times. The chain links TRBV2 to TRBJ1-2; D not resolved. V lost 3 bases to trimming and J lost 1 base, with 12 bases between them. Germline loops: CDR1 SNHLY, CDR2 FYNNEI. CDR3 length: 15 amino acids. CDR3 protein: CASSERRVLNYGYTF. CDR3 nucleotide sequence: TGTGCCAGCAGTGAGCGCAGAGTTCTTAACTATGGCTACACCTTC.

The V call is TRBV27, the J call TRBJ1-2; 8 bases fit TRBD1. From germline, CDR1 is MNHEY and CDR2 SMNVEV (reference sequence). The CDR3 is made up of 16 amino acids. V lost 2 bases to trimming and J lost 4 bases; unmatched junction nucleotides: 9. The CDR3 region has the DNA TGTGCCAGCAGTTTAAATGTCAGGGGGCTGCTCTATGGCTACACCTTC. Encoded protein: CASSLNVRGLLYGYTF.

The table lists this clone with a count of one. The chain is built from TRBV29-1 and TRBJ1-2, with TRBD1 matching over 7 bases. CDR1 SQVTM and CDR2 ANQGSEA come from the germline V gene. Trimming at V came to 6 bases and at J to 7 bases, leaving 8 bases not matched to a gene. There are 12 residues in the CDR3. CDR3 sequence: CSVPTGVGGYTF. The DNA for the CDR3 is TGCAGCGTCCCCACAGGGGTTGGTGGCTACACCTTC.

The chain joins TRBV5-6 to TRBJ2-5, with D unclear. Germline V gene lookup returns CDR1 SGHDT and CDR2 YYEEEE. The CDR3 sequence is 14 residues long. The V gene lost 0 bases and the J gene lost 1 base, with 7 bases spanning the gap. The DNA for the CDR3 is TGTGCCAGCAGCTTGGTGAGCGCCCAAGAGACCCAGTACTTC. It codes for CASSLVSAQETQYF.

The chain's CDR3 is CASSFQSSGQGGNTIYF. In nucleotides, the CDR3 is TGTGCCAGCAGCTTTCAGAGTTCTGGACAGGGGGGAAACACCATATATTTT. The chain couples TRBV7-8 to TRBJ1-3; 9 positions agree with TRBD1. The J segment lost 4 bases and the V segment lost 3 bases, leaving 10 bases of the junction unmatched. Germline V gives CDR1 SGHVS, CDR2 FQNEAQ. This CDR3 region has 17 residues. Supplemented by reference TRBV7-8 and TRBJ1-3, the full variable domain reads GAGVSQSPRYKVAKRGQDVALRCDPISGHVSLFWYQQALGQGPEFLTYFQNEAQLDKSGLPSDRFFAERPEGSVSTLKIQRTQQEDSAVYLCASSFQSSGQGGNTIYFGEGSWLTVV.

CDR3 protein: CASSPGGGLAGGFYEQYF. CDR3 coding DNA: TGTGCCAGCAGTCCGGGGGGGGGACTAGCGGGAGGCTTCTACGAGCAGTACTTC. This rearrangement joins TRBV7-9 to TRBJ2-7; 15 bases agree with TRBD2. The trim removed 6 bases at V and 3 bases at J, leaving 12 bases unmatched. Germline V gene data show CDR1 as SEHNR and CDR2 as FQNEAQ (reference sequence). The CDR3 covers 18 residues.

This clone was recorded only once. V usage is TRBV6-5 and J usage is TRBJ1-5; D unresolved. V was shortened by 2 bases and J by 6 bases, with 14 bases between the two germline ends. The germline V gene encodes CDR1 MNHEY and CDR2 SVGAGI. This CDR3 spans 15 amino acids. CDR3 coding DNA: TGTGCCAGCAGTTACAGTCAGAGGGCGGCTCAGCCCCAGCATTTT. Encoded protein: CASSYSQRAAQPQHF.

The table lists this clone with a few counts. CDR3 in amino acids: CASSRIGQGTYEQYF. The CDR3 DNA is TGTGCCAGCAGTCGAATAGGACAGGGGACTTACGAGCAGTACTTC. The gene calls are TRBV7-8 and TRBJ2-7; 9 positions match TRBD1. The V and J ends lost 6 bases and 4 bases, in that order; junction bases with no gene match: 10. CDR1 and CDR2 from the germline V gene are SGHVS and FQNEAQ. CDR3 length: 15 residues.

For the CDR3, the DNA is TGTGCCAGCAGCTTAGTTTCCCACGAGCAGTACTTC. Its translation is CASSLVSHEQYF. The V and J genes are TRBV7-6 and TRBJ2-7; D not certain. Germline V gene sequence: CDR1 SGHVS, CDR2 FNYEAQ. The CDR3 extends over 12 amino acids. V was pared by 1 base and J by 5 bases, with 6 bases between. The full variable domain, rest sourced from reference TRBV7-6 and TRBJ2-7, is GAGVSQSPRYKVTKRGQDVALRCDPISGHVSLYWYRQALGQGPEFLTYFNYEAQQDKSGLPNDRFSAERPEGSISTLTIQRTEQRDSAMYRCASSLVSHEQYFGPGTRLTVT.